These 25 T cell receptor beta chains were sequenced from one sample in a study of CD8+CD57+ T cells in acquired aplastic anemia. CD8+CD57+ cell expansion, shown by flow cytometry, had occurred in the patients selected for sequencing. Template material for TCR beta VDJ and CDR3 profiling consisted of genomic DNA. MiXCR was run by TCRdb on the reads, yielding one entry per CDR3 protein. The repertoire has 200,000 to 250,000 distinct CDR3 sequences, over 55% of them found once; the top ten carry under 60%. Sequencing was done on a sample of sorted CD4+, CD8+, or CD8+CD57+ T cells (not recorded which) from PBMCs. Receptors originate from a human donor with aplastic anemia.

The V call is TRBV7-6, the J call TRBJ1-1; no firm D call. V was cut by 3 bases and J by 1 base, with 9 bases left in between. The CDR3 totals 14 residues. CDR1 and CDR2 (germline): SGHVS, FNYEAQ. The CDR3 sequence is CASSLGSGNTEAFF. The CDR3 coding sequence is TGTGCCAGCAGCTTGGGATCAGGGAACACTGAAGCTTTCTTT.

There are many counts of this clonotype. The CDR3 bases are TGTGCCAGCAGTCGGACGGAATCCTACGAGCAGTACTTC. Translated: CASSRTESYEQYF. The chain is built from TRBV12-3 or TRBV12-4 and TRBJ2-7; unclear D gene. With 5 bases removed from V and 1 base from J, the gap between germline ends came to 9 bases. CDR3 length: 13 amino acids.

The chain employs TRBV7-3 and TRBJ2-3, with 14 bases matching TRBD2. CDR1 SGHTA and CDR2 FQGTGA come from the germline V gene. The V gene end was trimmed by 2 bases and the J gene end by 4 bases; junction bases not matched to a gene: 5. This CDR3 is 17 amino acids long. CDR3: CASSLGPGLAGADTQYF. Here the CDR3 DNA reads TGTGCCAGCAGCTTAGGCCCGGGACTAGCGGGAGCAGATACGCAGTATTTT.

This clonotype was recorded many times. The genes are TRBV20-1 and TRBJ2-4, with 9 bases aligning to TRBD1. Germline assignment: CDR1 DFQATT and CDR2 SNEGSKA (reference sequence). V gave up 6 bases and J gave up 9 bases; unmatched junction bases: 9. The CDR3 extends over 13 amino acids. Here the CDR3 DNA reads TGCAGTGCCACGGGACAGGGCGGGGGCATTCAGTACTTC. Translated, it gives CSATGQGGGIQYF.

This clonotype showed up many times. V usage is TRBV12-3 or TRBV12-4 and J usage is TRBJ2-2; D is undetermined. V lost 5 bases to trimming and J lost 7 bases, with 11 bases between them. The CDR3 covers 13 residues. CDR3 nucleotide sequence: TGTGCCAGCAGTCCCGACCCGGGCGGGGAGCTGTTTTTT. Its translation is CASSPDPGGELFF.

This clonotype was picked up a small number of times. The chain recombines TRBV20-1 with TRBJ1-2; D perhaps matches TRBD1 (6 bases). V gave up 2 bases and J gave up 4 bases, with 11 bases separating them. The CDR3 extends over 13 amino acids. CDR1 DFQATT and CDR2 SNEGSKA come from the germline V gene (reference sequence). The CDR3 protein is CSARHRVGYGYTF. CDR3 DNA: TGCAGTGCTAGACACAGGGTCGGCTATGGCTACACCTTC.

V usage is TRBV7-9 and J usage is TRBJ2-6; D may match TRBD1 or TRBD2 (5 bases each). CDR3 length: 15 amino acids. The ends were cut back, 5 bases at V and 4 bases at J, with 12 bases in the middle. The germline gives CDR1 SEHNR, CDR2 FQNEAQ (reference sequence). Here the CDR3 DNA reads TGTGCCAGCAGCCGGGACGGGGCAGGGGCCAACGTCCTGACTTTC. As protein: CASSRDGAGANVLTF. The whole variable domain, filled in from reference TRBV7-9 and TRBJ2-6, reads DTGVSQNPRHKITKRGQNVTFRCDPISEHNRLYWYRQTLGQGPEFLTYFQNEAQLEKSRLLSDRFSAERPKGSFSTLEIQRTEQGDSAMYLCASSRDGAGANVLTFGAGSRLTVL.

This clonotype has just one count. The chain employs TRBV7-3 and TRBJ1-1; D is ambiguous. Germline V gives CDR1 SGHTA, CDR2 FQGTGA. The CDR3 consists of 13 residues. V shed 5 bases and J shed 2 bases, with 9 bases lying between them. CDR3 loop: CASSPQENTEAFF. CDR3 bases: TGTGCCAGCAGCCCCCAGGAAAACACTGAAGCTTTCTTT.

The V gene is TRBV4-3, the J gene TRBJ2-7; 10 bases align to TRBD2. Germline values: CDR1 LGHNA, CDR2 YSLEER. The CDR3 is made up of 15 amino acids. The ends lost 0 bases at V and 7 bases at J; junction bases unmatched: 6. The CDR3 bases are TGCGCCAGCAGCCAAGAGTCTAGCGGGAGCGGTGAGCAGTACTTC. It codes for CASSQESSGSGEQYF.

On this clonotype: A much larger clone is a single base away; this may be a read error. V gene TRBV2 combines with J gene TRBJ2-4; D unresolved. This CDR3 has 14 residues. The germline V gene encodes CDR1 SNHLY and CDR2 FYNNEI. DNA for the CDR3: TGTGCCAGCAGCGAAGTTTCGGCCGAAAACATTCAGTACTTC. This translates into CASSEVSAENIQYF. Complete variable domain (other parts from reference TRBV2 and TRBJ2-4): EPEVTQTPSHQVTQMGQEVILRCVPISNHLYFYWYRQILGQKVEFLVSFYNNEISEKSEIFDDQFSVERPDGSNFTLKIRSTKLEDSAMYFCASSEVSAENIQYFGAGTRLSVL.

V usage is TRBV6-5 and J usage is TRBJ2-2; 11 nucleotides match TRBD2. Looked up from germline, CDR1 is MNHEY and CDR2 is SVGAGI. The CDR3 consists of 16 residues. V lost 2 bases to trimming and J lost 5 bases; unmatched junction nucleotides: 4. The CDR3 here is CASSYMASGRTGELFF. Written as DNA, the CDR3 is TGTGCCAGCAGTTACATGGCTAGCGGGAGGACCGGGGAGCTGTTTTTT.

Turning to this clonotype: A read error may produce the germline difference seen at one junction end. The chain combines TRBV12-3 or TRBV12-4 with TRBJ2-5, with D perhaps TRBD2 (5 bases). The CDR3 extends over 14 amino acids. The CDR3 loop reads CATSDSGLTGTQYF. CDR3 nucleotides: TGTGCCACCAGTGATTCTGGACTCACGGGGACCCAGTACTTC.

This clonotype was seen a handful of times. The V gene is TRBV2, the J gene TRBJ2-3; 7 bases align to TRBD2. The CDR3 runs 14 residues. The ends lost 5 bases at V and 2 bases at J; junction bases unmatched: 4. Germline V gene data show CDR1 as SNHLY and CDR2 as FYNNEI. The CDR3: CASSKGLHTDTQYF. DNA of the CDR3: TGTGCCAGCAGTAAGGGACTACACACAGATACGCAGTATTTT. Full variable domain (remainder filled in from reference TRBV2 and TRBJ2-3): EPEVTQTPSHQVTQMGQEVILRCVPISNHLYFYWYRQILGQKVEFLVSFYNNEISEKSEIFDDQFSVERPDGSNFTLKIRSTKLEDSAMYFCASSKGLHTDTQYFGPGTRLTVL.

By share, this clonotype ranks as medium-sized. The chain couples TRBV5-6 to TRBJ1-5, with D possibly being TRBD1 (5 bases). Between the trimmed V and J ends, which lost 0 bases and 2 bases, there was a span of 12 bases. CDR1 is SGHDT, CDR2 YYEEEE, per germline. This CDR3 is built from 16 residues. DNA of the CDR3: TGTGCCAGCAGCTTGGAGGGTGACAGCGGCAATCAGCCCCAGCATTTT. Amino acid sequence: CASSLEGDSGNQPQHF.

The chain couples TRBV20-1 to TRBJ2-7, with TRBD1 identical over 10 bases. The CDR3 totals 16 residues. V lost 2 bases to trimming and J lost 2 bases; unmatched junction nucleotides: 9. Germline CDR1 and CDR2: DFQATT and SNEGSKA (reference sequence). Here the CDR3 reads CSARPSDRGGTYEQYF. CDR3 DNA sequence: TGCAGTGCTAGACCATCGGACAGGGGGGGGACCTACGAGCAGTACTTC.

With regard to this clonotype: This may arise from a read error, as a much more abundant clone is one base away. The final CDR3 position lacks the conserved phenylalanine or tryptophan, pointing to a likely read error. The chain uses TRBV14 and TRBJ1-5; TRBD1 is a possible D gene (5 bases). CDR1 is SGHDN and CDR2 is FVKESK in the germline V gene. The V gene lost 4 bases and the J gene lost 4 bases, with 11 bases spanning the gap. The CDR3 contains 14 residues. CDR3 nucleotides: TGTGCCAGCAGCCCTGGGGGATTAAATCAGCCCCAGCATTCT. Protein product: CASSPGGLNQPQHS.

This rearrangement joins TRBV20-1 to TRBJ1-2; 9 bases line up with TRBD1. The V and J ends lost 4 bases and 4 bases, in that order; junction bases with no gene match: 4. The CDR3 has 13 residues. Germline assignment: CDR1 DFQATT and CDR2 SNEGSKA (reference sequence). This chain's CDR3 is CSATMTGGYGYTF. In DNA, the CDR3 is TGCAGTGCTACTATGACAGGGGGCTATGGCTACACCTTC.

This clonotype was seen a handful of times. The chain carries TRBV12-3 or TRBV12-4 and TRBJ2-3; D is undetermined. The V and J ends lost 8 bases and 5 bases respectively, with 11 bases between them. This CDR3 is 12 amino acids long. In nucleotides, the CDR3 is TGTGCCAGCGTCAAGGTGGGAGATACGCAGTATTTT. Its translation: CASVKVGDTQYF.

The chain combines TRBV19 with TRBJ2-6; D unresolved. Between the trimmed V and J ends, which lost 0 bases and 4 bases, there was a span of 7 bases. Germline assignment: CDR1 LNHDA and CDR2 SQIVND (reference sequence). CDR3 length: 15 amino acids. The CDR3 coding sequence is TGTGCCAGTAGTATAGACCACACCGGGGCCAACGTCCTGACTTTC. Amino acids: CASSIDHTGANVLTF. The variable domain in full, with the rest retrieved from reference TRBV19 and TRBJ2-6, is DGGITQSPKYLFRKEGQNVTLSCEQNLNHDAMYWYRQDPGQGLRLIYYSQIVNDFQKGDIAEGYSVSREKKESFPLTVTSAQKNPTAFYLCASSIDHTGANVLTFGAGSRLTVL.

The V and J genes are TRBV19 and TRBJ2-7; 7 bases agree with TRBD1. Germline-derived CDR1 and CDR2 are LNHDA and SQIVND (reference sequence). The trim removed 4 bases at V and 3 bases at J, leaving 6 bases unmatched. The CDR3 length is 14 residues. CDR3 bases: TGTGCCAGTAGTACCTACAGGGGTAACTACGAGCAGTACTTC. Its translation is CASSTYRGNYEQYF.

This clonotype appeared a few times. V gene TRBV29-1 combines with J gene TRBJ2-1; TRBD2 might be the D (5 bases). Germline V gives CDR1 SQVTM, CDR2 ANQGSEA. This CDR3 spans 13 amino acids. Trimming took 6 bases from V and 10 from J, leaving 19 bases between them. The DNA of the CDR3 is TGCAGCGTGCATGCGGGTAACGAGGGCGAGCAGTTCTTC. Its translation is CSVHAGNEGEQFF.

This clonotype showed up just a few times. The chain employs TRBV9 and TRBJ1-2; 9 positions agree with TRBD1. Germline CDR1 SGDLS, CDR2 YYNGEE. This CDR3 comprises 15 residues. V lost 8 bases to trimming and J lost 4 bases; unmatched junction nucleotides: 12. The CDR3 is CASSLTGGAGYGYTF. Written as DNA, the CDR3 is TGTGCCAGTAGCCTCACAGGGGGCGCGGGCTATGGCTACACCTTC.

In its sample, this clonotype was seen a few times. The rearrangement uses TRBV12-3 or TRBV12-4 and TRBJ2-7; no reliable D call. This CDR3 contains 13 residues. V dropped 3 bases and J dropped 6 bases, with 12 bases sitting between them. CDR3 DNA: TGTGCCAGCAGTTTTAGGTCGGGCGGCGAGCAGTACTTC. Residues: CASSFRSGGEQYF.

The CDR3 region has the DNA TGTGCCAGCAGCCTACGCAGGGATACCGGGGAGCTGTTTTTT. The encoded protein is CASSLRRDTGELFF. The rearrangement links TRBV7-2 to TRBJ2-2; D may be TRBD1 (5 bases). Germline V lookup: CDR1 SGHTA, CDR2 FQGNSA. V was trimmed by 5 bases and J by 5 bases, leaving 12 bases between them. CDR3 length: 14 residues.

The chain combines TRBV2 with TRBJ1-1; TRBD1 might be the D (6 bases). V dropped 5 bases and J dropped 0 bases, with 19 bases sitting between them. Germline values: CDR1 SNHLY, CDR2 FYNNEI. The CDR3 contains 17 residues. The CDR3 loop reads CASSTGVGDTLNTEAFF. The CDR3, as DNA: TGTGCCAGCAGTACGGGGGTAGGGGACACCTTGAACACTGAAGCTTTCTTT.